A selection of T cell receptor beta chains follows, all from one sample in a study of vaccination and CD4 T cells after COVID-19. Antigen specificity for these receptors is unknown. TCRdb fed the PCR reads into MiXCR, producing one record per CDR3 protein. This table holds about 15,000 distinct CDR3 sequences, approximately 50% found once. The sample in question was CD4+ T cells from blood, cultured in vitro, obtained before SARS-CoV-2 vaccination. Source of these receptors: a human donor who had recovered from COVID-19. The CDR3 runs from the conserved cysteine through the conserved F or W. Each record gives: J gene, V gene, CDR3 protein.

TRBJ2-7 TRBV7-9 CASSPRTAPYEQYF
TRBJ1-5 TRBV21-1 CASSKVKQHNQPQHF
TRBJ1-1 TRBV7-9 CASSPPLRPNFMNTEAFF
TRBJ1-1 TRBV29-1 CSVAAGGLAEAFF
TRBJ2-3 TRBV2 CASSEWGRNVDTQYF
TRBJ1-2 TRBV6-1 CASSQMRGVLGGYTF
TRBJ2-7 TRBV5-5 CASSLGYGGTGFSQYF
TRBJ1-2 TRBV20-1 CSGVSTTNYGYTF
TRBJ2-3 TRBV7-9 CASSSWTSGANTQYF
TRBJ2-1 TRBV7-9 CASSLTGRRNEQFF
TRBJ1-1 TRBV30 CAWSRIDGNTEAFF
TRBJ1-6 TRBV11-1 CASSLRTAGPSPLHF
TRBJ1-5 TRBV19 CASSILGAHQPQHF
TRBJ2-1 TRBV7-9 CASSLVDNHDEQFF
TRBJ1-2 TRBV28 CATFGNGRYGYTF
TRBJ1-5 TRBV6-2/TRBV6-3 CASSHTGRAQPQHF
TRBJ1-1 TRBV20-1 CSARRNRANTEAFF
TRBJ2-6 TRBV7-2 CASSLNRLGANVLTF
TRBJ1-1 TRBV7-8 CASSKYAEEAFF
TRBJ2-2 TRBV20-1 CSARENTGELFF
. TRBV6-1 CASWESGTGVDEQYF
TRBJ2-2 TRBV20-1 CSARQLAANTGELFF
TRBJ2-7 TRBV5-4 CASSPGLAGSTYEQYF
TRBJ1-5 TRBV6-5 CASSYSGQNQHF
TRBJ2-7 TRBV10-3 CAIRGQGPSVEQYF
TRBJ2-1 TRBV7-8 CASSLGMGDEQFF